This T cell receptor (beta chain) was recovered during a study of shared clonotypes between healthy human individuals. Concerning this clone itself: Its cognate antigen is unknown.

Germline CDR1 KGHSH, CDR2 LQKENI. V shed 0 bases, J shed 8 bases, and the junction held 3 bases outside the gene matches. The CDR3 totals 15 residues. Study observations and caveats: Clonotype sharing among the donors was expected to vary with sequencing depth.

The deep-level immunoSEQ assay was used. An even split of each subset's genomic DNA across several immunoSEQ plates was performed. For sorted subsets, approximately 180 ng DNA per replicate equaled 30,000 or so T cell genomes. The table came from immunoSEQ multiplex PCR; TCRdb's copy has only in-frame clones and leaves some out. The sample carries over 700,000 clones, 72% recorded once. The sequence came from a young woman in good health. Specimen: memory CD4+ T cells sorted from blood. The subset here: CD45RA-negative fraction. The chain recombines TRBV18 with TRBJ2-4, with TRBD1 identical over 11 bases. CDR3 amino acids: CASSPPGTGGDIQYF. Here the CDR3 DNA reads TGTGCCAGCTCACCACCCGGGACAGGGGGGGACATTCAGTACTTC.